Below are 24 T cell receptor beta chains sequenced from a single sample in a study of OX40 agonist ivuxolimab in advanced cancers. The table came from immunoSEQ multiplex PCR; TCRdb's copy has only in-frame clones and leaves some out. Among about 50,000 clones listed, 65% to 85% were seen once. The starting material was CD4+ or CD8+ T cells sorted from blood, obtained in a trial of the OX40 agonist ivuxolimab. Receptor source: an adult with an advanced solid tumor such as melanoma, head and neck, liver or kidney cancer.

This chain uses TRBV7-6 with TRBJ2-2; D is perhaps TRBD1 or TRBD2 (5 bases each). Trimming shortened V by 2 bases and J by 4 bases, and 8 bases separated the two germline ends. CDR3 size: 14 residues. The germline V gene encodes CDR1 SGHVS and CDR2 FNYEAQ. This chain's CDR3 is CASSLPGTTGELFF. CDR3 coding DNA: TGTGCCAGCAGCTTACCAGGGACCACCGGGGAGCTGTTTTTT.

V usage is TRBV18 and J usage is TRBJ1-1, with TRBD1 matching over 8 bases. Losses at the gene ends were 4 bases for V and 6 bases for J; bases not matched to a gene: 7. Germline V gives CDR1 KGHSH, CDR2 LQKENI. CDR3 size: 14 residues. The DNA of the CDR3 is TGTGCCAGCTCACAGCAGGGGGCGCCGTCTGAAGCTTTCTTT. Protein sequence: CASSQQGAPSEAFF.

CDR3 nucleotide sequence: TGTGCCTGGAGCGTCGGGGTCCCCTACGAGCAGTACTTC. The encoded protein is CAWSVGVPYEQYF. The chain combines TRBV30 with TRBJ2-7; a weak D match, TRBD2 (5 bases). V lost 3 bases, J lost 2 bases, and 11 bases lay in between. CDR1 and CDR2 (germline): GTSNPN, SVGIG (reference sequence). The CDR3 extends over 13 amino acids.

The rearrangement links TRBV30 to TRBJ2-7; no reliable D call. Germline values: CDR1 GTSNPN, CDR2 SVGIG (reference sequence). The ends were cut back, 0 bases at V and 5 bases at J, with 11 bases in the middle. The CDR3 is 13 residues long. CDR3 bases: TGTGCCTGGAGTGTTGACCGGATGGACGAGCAGTACTTC. Its protein product is CAWSVDRMDEQYF.

This clone was seen a handful of times. This CDR3 is CASSLIFSQPQHF. CDR3 bases: TGTGCCAGCAGTTTAATCTTCTCTCAGCCCCAGCATTTT. V and J are TRBV28 and TRBJ1-5; D unclear. CDR1 MDHEN and CDR2 SYDVKM come from the germline V gene. The CDR3 consists of 13 residues. V was pared by 2 bases and J by 6 bases, with 8 bases between.

The V gene is TRBV7-2, the J gene TRBJ2-5, with TRBD1 matching 7 bases. The V segment lost 5 bases and the J segment 2 bases; nucleotides outside the gene matches: 5. Germline-derived CDR1 and CDR2 are SGHTA and FQGNSA. The CDR3 length is 14 residues. The CDR3 spells CASSRGGWQETQYF. The CDR3 DNA reads TGTGCCAGCAGCCGAGGGGGCTGGCAAGAGACCCAGTACTTC.

The CDR3 nucleotides read TGTGCCAGCAGTGAAAGCGTGGATACGCAGTATTTT. Amino acid sequence: CASSESVDTQYF. This sequence joins TRBV2 and TRBJ2-3; D not resolved. V lost 2 bases to trimming and J lost 6 bases, with 6 bases between them. Looked up from germline, CDR1 is SNHLY and CDR2 is FYNNEI. The CDR3 has 12 amino acids.

The DNA for the CDR3 is TGTGCCAGCAGCCAGACGGGACAGGGAGACTCACCCCTCCACTTT. The encoded protein is CASSQTGQGDSPLHF. V and J are TRBV4-2 and TRBJ1-6; 9 nucleotides line up with TRBD1. This CDR3 comprises 15 residues. The V segment lost 3 bases and the J segment 10 bases; nucleotides outside the gene matches: 7. The germline gives CDR1 LGHNA, CDR2 YNFKEQ.

This chain joins TRBV6-1 and TRBJ2-2; perhaps TRBD2 as D (6 bases). The V end was cut by 4 bases, the J end by 1 base, with 10 bases between. The CDR3 runs to 15 residues. In germline, CDR1 is MNHNS, CDR2 SASEGT. The CDR3 bases are TGTGCCAGCAGTGCGGGACTTCTGAACACCGGGGAGCTGTTTTTT. Protein product: CASSAGLLNTGELFF.

The chain is built from TRBV11-2 and TRBJ2-7, with D maybe TRBD2 (5 bases). The germline V gene has CDR1 SGHAT and CDR2 FQNNGV. This CDR3 is 11 amino acids long. The V and J ends lost 5 bases and 7 bases respectively, with 9 bases between them. DNA of the CDR3: TGTGCCAGCAGCCGGACGGGAGAGCAGTACTTC. Protein sequence: CASSRTGEQYF.

This clone occurred a few times. The V and J genes are TRBV5-4 and TRBJ1-6; a weak D match, TRBD1 (6 bases). CDR1 and CDR2 from the germline V gene are SGHNT and YYREEE (reference sequence). V shed 0 bases and J shed 7 bases, with 14 bases lying between them. The CDR3 extends over 16 amino acids. The CDR3 loop reads CASSLARGGGNSPLHF. CDR3 bases: TGTGCCAGCAGCTTGGCTAGGGGGGGCGGAAATTCACCCCTCCACTTT.

In DNA, the CDR3 is TGTGCCAGCAGCGCTAACGGGGGGCAAAGCACCGGGGAGCTGTTTTTT. Its translation is CASSANGGQSTGELFF. This rearrangement joins TRBV7-3 to TRBJ2-2; TRBD2 might be the D (7 bases). CDR3 length: 16 residues. CDR1 and CDR2 (germline): SGHTA, FQGTGA. The V end was cut by 5 bases, the J end by 4 bases, with 17 bases between.

This chain joins TRBV5-5 and TRBJ1-5, with D uncertain. Trimming left V 1 base short and J 0 bases short, with 11 bases between. The CDR3 spans 16 residues. Germline V gene sequence: CDR1 SGHKS, CDR2 YYEKEE (reference sequence). The CDR3 here is CASSLRGGGSNQPQHF. CDR3 coding DNA: TGTGCCAGCAGCTTGCGGGGAGGCGGTAGCAATCAGCCCCAGCATTTT.

The rearrangement joins TRBV4-1 to TRBJ1-1, with 7 bases lining up with TRBD1. V lost 2 bases to trimming and J lost 10 bases; unmatched junction nucleotides: 4. The CDR3 loop spans 12 amino acids. The germline V gene has CDR1 MGHRA and CDR2 YSYEKL. The CDR3 spells CASSQSDRRAFF. The CDR3 bases are TGCGCCAGCAGCCAATCGGACAGGCGAGCTTTCTTT.

The CDR3 spells CASSRTWGGTDSYEQYF. In DNA, the CDR3 is TGTGCCAGTAGTAGAACCTGGGGAGGGACCGACTCCTACGAGCAGTACTTC. The rearrangement links TRBV19 to TRBJ2-5; TRBD2 matches at 7 bases. The end of the DNA is better explained by TRBJ2-7, so the J call may be wrong. The CDR3 runs 17 residues. Germline-derived CDR1 and CDR2 are LNHDA and SQIVND (reference sequence).

The V gene is TRBV5-5, the J gene TRBJ2-2, with D possibly called TRBD1 or TRBD2 (5 bases each). Germline CDR1 and CDR2: SGHKS and YYEKEE (reference sequence). Trimming pared 2 bases from V and 3 bases from J, leaving 8 bases between. The CDR3 covers 14 residues. CDR3 in amino acids: CASSFLGDTGELFF. The DNA of the CDR3 is TGTGCCAGCAGCTTTCTGGGGGACACCGGGGAGCTGTTTTTT.

This chain links TRBV11-3 with TRBJ2-7; 7 positions match TRBD1. V lost 5 bases and J lost 2; bases outside the gene matches: 6. CDR1 and CDR2 (germline): SGHNT, YENEEA. The CDR3 length is 14 residues. The CDR3 region has the DNA TGTGCCAGCAGCCAGCAGCAGGGGGCCTACGAGCAGTACTTC. As protein: CASSQQQGAYEQYF.

The CDR3 nucleotides are TGTGCCAGCAGCCCACATCGGACAGATGGCTACACCTTC. Protein sequence: CASSPHRTDGYTF. The chain combines TRBV7-2 with TRBJ1-2, with a possible D match to TRBD1 (6 bases). Trimming left V 5 bases short and J 6 bases short, with 13 bases between. The CDR3 extends over 13 amino acids. The V gene's germline CDR1 is SGHTA and CDR2 FQGNSA.

This clone was seen once. V gene TRBV6-5 combines with J gene TRBJ1-1; D is perhaps TRBD1 (6 bases). The CDR3 totals 15 residues. The germline V gene encodes CDR1 MNHEY and CDR2 SVGAGI. Trimming took 6 bases from V and 2 from J, leaving 16 bases between them. The CDR3 reads CASSARTAGNTEAFF. CDR3 nucleotide sequence: TGTGCCAGCAGCGCCAGGACAGCCGGAAACACTGAAGCTTTCTTT.

The chain recombines TRBV4-1 with TRBJ1-6; 9 bases map to TRBD1. This CDR3 comprises 15 residues. V shed 4 bases, J shed 7 bases, and the junction held 5 bases outside the gene matches. Germline V gives CDR1 MGHRA, CDR2 YSYEKL. The DNA of the CDR3 is TGCGCCAGCAGCCCCGGGGACAGGGAAAATTCACCCCTCCACTTT. Protein product: CASSPGDRENSPLHF.

In this sample, this clone turned up a few times. J is TRBJ1-1 and V is TRBV15; tentative D call: TRBD1 (5 bases). The CDR3 loop spans 15 amino acids. Trimming removed 0 bases at V and 7 bases at J, with 15 bases between. The germline V gene has CDR1 LNHNV and CDR2 YYDKDF (reference sequence). The CDR3 loop is CATSRDGATFLEAFF. DNA for the CDR3: TGTGCCACCAGCAGAGATGGGGCCACCTTTCTTGAAGCTTTCTTT.

The chain is built from TRBV30 and TRBJ1-1; a weak D match, TRBD1 (5 bases). Trimming shortened V by 7 bases and J by 4 bases, and 19 bases separated the two germline ends. Germline V gene sequence: CDR1 GTSNPN, CDR2 SVGIG (reference sequence). The CDR3 covers 14 residues. CDR3 bases: TGTGCCTTTACAAAGACTCTCGGGGGCACTGAAGCTTTCTTT. Translated: CAFTKTLGGTEAFF.

The CDR3 is CASSLVQGHEQYF. The CDR3, as DNA: TGTGCCAGCAGCTTAGTCCAGGGACACGAGCAGTACTTC. This sequence joins TRBV7-9 and TRBJ2-7; D is possibly TRBD1 or TRBD2 (5 bases each). Germline CDR1 and CDR2: SEHNR and FQNEAQ (reference sequence). The CDR3 runs to 13 residues. V shed 1 base and J shed 5 bases, with 9 bases lying between them.

This clone was picked up one time. The J gene is TRBJ2-5, the V gene TRBV5-1, with 14 bases fitting TRBD2. The length of the CDR3 is 15 residues. Trimming cost V 6 bases and J 3 bases; bases outside gene matches: 4. The V gene's germline CDR1 is SGHRS and CDR2 YFSETQ. The chain's CDR3 is CASTLGLAGEETQYF. The CDR3 DNA reads TGCGCCAGCACCCTGGGACTAGCGGGGGAAGAGACCCAGTACTTC.